The 12 T cell receptor beta chains below come from one sample, sequenced in a study of T-cell reconstitution after alpha-beta-depleted transplantation in children. Unique molecular identifiers tagged the TCRbeta library. Via MiXCR, TCRdb re-called the PCR reads, giving one row per CDR3 protein. The data contain 130,000 or so distinct CDR3 sequences, approximately 8.7% of them singletons. Material: PBMCs, mostly from graft donor cells, obtained 180 days after TCRalphabeta/CD19-depleted stem cell transplant. The origin of the receptors is a girl younger than two who had a stem cell transplant for combined immunodeficiency, so the T cells may come from the graft donor.

V and J are TRBV5-1 and TRBJ1-1; D remains unclear. This CDR3 comprises 13 residues. V was shortened by 8 bases and J by 4 bases, with 15 bases between the two germline ends. Germline loops: CDR1 SGHRS, CDR2 YFSETQ. CDR3 residues: CASRELRGTEAFF. The CDR3 coding sequence is TGCGCCAGTAGGGAGTTACGAGGCACTGAAGCTTTCTTT.

There are a few counts of this clonotype. The chain couples TRBV4-3 to TRBJ1-1; TRBD1 agrees at 7 bases. The junction had 1 base not matched to a gene; V was cut back by 0 bases and J by 0 bases. Germline CDR1 reads LGHNA; CDR2 reads YSLEER. There are 15 residues in the CDR3. In DNA, the CDR3 is TGCGCCAGCAGCCAAGACAGGGGGTTGAACACTGAAGCTTTCTTT. Residues: CASSQDRGLNTEAFF.

In this sample, this clonotype turned up a few times. V and J are TRBV19 and TRBJ2-5; maybe TRBD2 (6 bases). This CDR3 has 17 amino acids. From germline, CDR1 is LNHDA and CDR2 SQIVND (reference sequence). Trimming stripped 3 bases from V and 0 bases from J, with 17 bases between. This CDR3 is CASSIRAGGLYQETQYF. The CDR3 DNA is TGTGCCAGTAGTATCCGAGCGGGCGGATTGTACCAAGAGACCCAGTACTTC.

The chain is built from TRBV20-1 and TRBJ2-5; 10 bases are shared with TRBD2. CDR1 DFQATT and CDR2 SNEGSKA come from the germline V gene (reference sequence). This CDR3 is built from 17 residues. Unmatched junction bases numbered 8, after V lost 0 bases and J lost 1 base. The CDR3 loop is CSARDPGLAAFQETQYF. The DNA of the CDR3 is TGCAGTGCTAGAGATCCCGGACTAGCGGCCTTCCAAGAGACCCAGTACTTC.

CDR3 coding DNA: TGCAGTGCTGAGGGGCAGGCTTATTCACCCCTCCACTTT. Translated: CSAEGQAYSPLHF. This chain connects TRBV20-1 to TRBJ1-6; a weak D match, TRBD1 (5 bases). Germline V lookup: CDR1 DFQATT, CDR2 SNEGSKA (reference sequence). This CDR3 is 13 amino acids long. Deletions cut 5 bases from V and 8 bases from J, with 13 bases between.

This clonotype was detected a few times. This rearrangement joins TRBV20-1 to TRBJ2-1; 9 nucleotides match TRBD2. CDR1 and CDR2 from the germline V gene are DFQATT and SNEGSKA (reference sequence). Trimming cost V 1 base and J 9 bases; bases outside gene matches: 10. CDR3 length: 15 residues. CDR3 nucleotides: TGCAGTGCTAGAGTCCCGGGACTAGCATGGGCTGAGCAGTTCTTC. Residues: CSARVPGLAWAEQFF.

Many counts were recorded for this clonotype. This sequence joins TRBV20-1 and TRBJ2-3; 16 bases agree with TRBD2. The junction had 2 bases not matched to a gene; V was cut back by 6 bases and J by 5 bases. Germline CDR1 DFQATT, CDR2 SNEGSKA (reference sequence). The CDR3 sequence is 14 residues long. The CDR3 loop is CSAGLAGGRDTQYF. CDR3 nucleotides: TGCAGTGCGGGACTAGCGGGAGGGCGAGATACGCAGTATTTT.

This clonotype was recorded a few times. The V gene is TRBV12-3 or TRBV12-4, the J gene TRBJ2-5, with D unclear. With 0 bases removed from V and 7 bases from J, the gap between germline ends came to 12 bases. The CDR3 spans 14 residues. CDR3 coding DNA: TGTGCCAGCAGTTTAGCGGGTGGAGTGCTGACCCAGTACTTC. Translated: CASSLAGGVLTQYF.

The table lists this clonotype with a few counts. The chain recombines TRBV20-1 with TRBJ1-6; D unclear. The germline CDR1 and CDR2 sequences are DFQATT and SNEGSKA (reference sequence). V lost 2 bases and J 7 bases, leaving 15 bases between the germline ends. There are 15 residues in the CDR3. DNA for the CDR3: TGCAGTGCTAGACGGACCGGTAGCTACAATTCACCCCTCCACTTT. Its translation: CSARRTGSYNSPLHF.

This clonotype has a handful of counts. The V call is TRBV7-2, the J call TRBJ1-3; unclear D gene. V lost 5 bases to trimming and J lost 1 base, with 9 bases between them. This CDR3 has 14 residues. Germline V gene data show CDR1 as SGHTA and CDR2 as FQGNSA. The CDR3 DNA sequence: TGTGCCAGCAGCCTACTGGGGTCTGGAAACACCATATATTTT. Amino acids: CASSLLGSGNTIYF.

The chain uses TRBV29-1 and TRBJ2-4; the D gene could be TRBD1 or TRBD2 (6 bases each). Trimming took off 3 bases at V and 8 bases at J, with 8 bases between the two ends. CDR1 is SQVTM, CDR2 ANQGSEA, per germline. The CDR3 contains 11 residues. The CDR3 spells CSVERGDIQYF. In DNA, the CDR3 is TGCAGCGTTGAGAGGGGGGACATTCAGTACTTC. Full variable domain (missing parts from reference TRBV29-1 and TRBJ2-4): SAVISQKPSRDICQRGTSLTIQCQVDSQVTMMFWYRQQPGQSLTLIATANQGSEATYESGFVIDKFPISRPNLTFSTLTVSNMSPEDSSIYLCSVERGDIQYFGAGTRLSVL.

Here the CDR3 DNA reads TGTGCCATCAGTGAGTCTAGCGGGAGAATAGCAGATACGCAGTATTTT. It encodes CAISESSGRIADTQYF. This chain links TRBV10-3 with TRBJ2-3, with 9 bases fitting TRBD2. This CDR3 region has 16 residues. Trimming cost V 0 bases and J 4 bases; bases outside gene matches: 5. From germline, CDR1 is ENHRY and CDR2 SYGVKD.